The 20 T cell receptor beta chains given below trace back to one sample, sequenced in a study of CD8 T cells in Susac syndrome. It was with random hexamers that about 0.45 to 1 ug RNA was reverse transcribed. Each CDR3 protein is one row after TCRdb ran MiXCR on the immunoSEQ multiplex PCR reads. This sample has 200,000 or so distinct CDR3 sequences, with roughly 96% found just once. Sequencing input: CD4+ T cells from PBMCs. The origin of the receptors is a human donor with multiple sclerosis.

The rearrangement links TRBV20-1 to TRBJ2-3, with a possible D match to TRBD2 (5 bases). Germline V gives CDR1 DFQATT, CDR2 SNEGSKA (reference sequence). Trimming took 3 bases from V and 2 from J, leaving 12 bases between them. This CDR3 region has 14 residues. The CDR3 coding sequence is TGCAGTGCTAGTCGATCCGGGGACACAGATACGCAGTATTTT. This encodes CSASRSGDTDTQYF.

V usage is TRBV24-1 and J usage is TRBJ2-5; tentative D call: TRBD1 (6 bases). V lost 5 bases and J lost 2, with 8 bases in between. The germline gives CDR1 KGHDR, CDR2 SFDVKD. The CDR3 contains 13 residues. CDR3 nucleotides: TGTGCCACCAGTGGAAGGGGGCAAGAGACCCAGTACTTC. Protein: CATSGRGQETQYF.

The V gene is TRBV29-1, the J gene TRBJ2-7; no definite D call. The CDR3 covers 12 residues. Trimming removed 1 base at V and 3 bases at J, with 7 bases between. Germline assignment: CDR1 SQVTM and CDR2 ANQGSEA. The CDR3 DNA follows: TGCAGCGTTGAAGCCCGAAACTACGAGCAGTACTTC. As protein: CSVEARNYEQYF.

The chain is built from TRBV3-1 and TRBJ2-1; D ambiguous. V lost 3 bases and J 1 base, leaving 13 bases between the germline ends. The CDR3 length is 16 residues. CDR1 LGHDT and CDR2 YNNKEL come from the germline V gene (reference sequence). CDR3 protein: CASSHPGGQSYNEQFF. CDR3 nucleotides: TGTGCCAGCAGCCACCCTGGCGGTCAATCCTACAATGAGCAGTTCTTC.

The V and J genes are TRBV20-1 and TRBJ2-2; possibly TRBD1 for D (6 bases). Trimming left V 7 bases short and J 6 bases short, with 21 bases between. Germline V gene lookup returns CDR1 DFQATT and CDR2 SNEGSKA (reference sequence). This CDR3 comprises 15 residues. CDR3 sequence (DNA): TGCAGTGTTCCCCTCGGGACAACATCACCCGGGGAGCTGTTTTTT. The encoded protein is CSVPLGTTSPGELFF.

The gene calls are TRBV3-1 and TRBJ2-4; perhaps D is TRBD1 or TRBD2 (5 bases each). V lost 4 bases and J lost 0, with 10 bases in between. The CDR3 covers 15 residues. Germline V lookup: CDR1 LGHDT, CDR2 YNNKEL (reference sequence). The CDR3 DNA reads TGTGCCAGCAGCCGGGGGAACGTAGCCAAAAACATTCAGTACTTC. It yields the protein CASSRGNVAKNIQYF. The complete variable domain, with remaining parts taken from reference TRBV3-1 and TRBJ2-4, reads DTAVSQTPKYLVTQMGNDKSIKCEQNLGHDTMYWYKQDSKKFLKIMFSYNNKELIINETVPNRFSPKSPDKAHLNLHINSLELGDSAVYFCASSRGNVAKNIQYFGAGTRLSVL.

The CDR3, as DNA: TGTGCCAGCAGTCCAAGTACTAGCGCGGCTATAACCCAGTACTTC. Protein: CASSPSTSAAITQYF. The chain couples TRBV12-3 or TRBV12-4 to TRBJ2-5; the match to TRBD2 covers 7 bases. This CDR3 is 15 amino acids long. Trimming took 5 bases from V and 8 from J; bases not matched to a gene: 14.

CDR3 sequence: CASSYDRAPYEQYF. The CDR3 nucleotides read TGCGCCAGCAGTTATGACAGGGCACCCTACGAGCAGTACTTC. The chain couples TRBV5-1 to TRBJ2-7; 7 nucleotides match TRBD1. The germline CDR1 and CDR2 sequences are SGHRS and YFSETQ. The CDR3 is made up of 14 amino acids. V lost 5 bases and J lost 2; bases outside the gene matches: 7.

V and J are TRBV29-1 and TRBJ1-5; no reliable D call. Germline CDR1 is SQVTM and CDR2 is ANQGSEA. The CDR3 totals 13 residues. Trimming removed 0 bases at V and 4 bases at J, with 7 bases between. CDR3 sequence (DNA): TGCAGCGTTGAAGAAGGACGAAATCAGCCCCAGCATTTT. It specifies CSVEEGRNQPQHF.

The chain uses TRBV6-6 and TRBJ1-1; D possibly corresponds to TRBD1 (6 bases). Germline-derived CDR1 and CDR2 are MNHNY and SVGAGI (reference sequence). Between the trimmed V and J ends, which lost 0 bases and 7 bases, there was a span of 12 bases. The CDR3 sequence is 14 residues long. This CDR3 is CASSYSNGQNEAFF. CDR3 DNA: TGTGCCAGCAGTTACTCCAACGGACAGAATGAAGCTTTCTTT.

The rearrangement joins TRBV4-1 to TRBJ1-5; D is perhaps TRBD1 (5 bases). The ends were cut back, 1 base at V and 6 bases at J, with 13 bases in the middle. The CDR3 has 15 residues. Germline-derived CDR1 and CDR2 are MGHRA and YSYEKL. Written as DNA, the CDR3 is TGCGCCAGCAGCCAAGGCAGGGTCTTAAGTCAGCCCCAGCATTTT. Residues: CASSQGRVLSQPQHF.

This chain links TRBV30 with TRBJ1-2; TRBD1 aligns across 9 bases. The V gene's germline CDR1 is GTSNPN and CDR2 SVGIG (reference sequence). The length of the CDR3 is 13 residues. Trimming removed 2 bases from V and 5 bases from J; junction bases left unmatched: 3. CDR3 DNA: TGTGCCTGGAGTCACAGGGGGCTTTATGGCTACACCTTC. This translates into CAWSHRGLYGYTF.

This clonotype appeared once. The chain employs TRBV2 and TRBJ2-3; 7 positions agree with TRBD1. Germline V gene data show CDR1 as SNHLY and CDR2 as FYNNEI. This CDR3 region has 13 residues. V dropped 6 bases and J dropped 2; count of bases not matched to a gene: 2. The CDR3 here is CASRQGFTDTQYF. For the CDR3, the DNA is TGTGCCAGCAGACAGGGGTTCACAGATACGCAGTATTTT.

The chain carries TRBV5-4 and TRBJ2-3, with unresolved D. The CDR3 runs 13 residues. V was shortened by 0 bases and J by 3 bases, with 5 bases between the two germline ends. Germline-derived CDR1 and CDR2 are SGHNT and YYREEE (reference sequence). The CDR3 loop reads CASSLELTDTQYF. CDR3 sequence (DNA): TGTGCCAGCAGCTTGGAACTAACAGATACGCAGTATTTT.

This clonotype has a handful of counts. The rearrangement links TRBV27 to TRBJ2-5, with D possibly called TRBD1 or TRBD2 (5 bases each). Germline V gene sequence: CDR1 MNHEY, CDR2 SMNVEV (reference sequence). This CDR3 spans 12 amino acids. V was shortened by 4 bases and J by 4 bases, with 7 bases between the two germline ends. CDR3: CASSSGTETQYF. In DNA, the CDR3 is TGTGCCAGCAGTTCGGGGACAGAGACCCAGTACTTC.

As DNA, the CDR3 is TGCGCCAGCAGCCAAGGACAGGGAGATTACGAGCAGTACTTC. This codes for CASSQGQGDYEQYF. The chain employs TRBV5-1 and TRBJ2-7; TRBD1 agrees at 8 bases. CDR1 SGHRS and CDR2 YFSETQ come from the germline V gene. V shed 4 bases, J shed 4 bases, and the junction held 7 bases outside the gene matches. There are 14 residues in the CDR3.

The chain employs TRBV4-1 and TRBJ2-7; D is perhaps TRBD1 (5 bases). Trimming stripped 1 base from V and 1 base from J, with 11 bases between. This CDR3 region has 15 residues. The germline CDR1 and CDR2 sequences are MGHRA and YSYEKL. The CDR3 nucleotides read TGCGCCAGCAGCCAAGTAACGACAGTTTCCTACGAGCAGTACTTC. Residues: CASSQVTTVSYEQYF.

Here the CDR3 DNA reads TGCGCCAGCAGCTTAACAGGGGATGCCGAGAGGCCCCAGCATTTT. This encodes CASSLTGDAERPQHF. V and J are TRBV5-1 and TRBJ1-5; 7 positions match TRBD1. Germline lookup yields CDR1 SGHRS and CDR2 YFSETQ. The CDR3 has 15 residues. The V and J ends lost 2 bases and 9 bases, in that order; junction bases with no gene match: 11.

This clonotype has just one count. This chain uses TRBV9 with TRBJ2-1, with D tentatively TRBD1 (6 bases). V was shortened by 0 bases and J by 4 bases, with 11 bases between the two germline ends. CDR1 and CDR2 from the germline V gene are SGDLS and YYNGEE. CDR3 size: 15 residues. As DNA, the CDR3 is TGTGCCAGCAGCGTAGCACAGGACAGTTACAATGAGCAGTTCTTC. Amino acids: CASSVAQDSYNEQFF.

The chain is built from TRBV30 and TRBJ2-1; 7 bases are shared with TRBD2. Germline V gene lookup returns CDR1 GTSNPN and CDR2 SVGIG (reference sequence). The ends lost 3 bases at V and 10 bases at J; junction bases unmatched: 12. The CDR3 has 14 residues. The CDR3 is CAWSEGGSRREQFF. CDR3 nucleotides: TGTGCCTGGAGCGAGGGCGGGAGTAGGCGGGAGCAGTTCTTC.